Here is one T cell receptor (beta chain) with its context. Its specificity is unknown. This CDR3 region has 11 residues. From germline, CDR1 is DFQATT and CDR2 SNEGSKA (reference sequence). Trimming cost V 0 bases and J 7 bases, with 7 bases left between them. This record belongs to a study of vaccination effects on CD4 cells after COVID-19. Study-level information: After the second dose, samples were taken at median day 72. Study conclusions and caveats: Vaccine-induced clones in healthy vaccinees cross-reacted with common cold coronaviruses in only 1 of 255 cases.

When around ten days of culture had elapsed, CD4+ T cells were isolated. Each participant received a vaccine that was either BNT162b2 or mRNA-1273, given as two doses. All vaccine recipients tested negative for nucleocapsid antibodies and had never contracted SARS-CoV-2 infection. Assay: immunoSEQ multiplex PCR; the TCRdb copy retains only in-frame clones and omits some. This sample has 57,000 or so clones, with approximately 72% found just once. The origin of this receptor is a human donor who received a COVID-19 vaccine. This specimen consisted of CD4+ T cells from PBMCs cultured without peptide, obtained after COVID-19 vaccination. This chain links TRBV20-1 with TRBJ2-7; perhaps TRBD2 as D (6 bases). CDR3 sequence (DNA): TGCAGTGCTAGAGATGGGAGGGAGCAGTACTTC. It encodes CSARDGREQYF.